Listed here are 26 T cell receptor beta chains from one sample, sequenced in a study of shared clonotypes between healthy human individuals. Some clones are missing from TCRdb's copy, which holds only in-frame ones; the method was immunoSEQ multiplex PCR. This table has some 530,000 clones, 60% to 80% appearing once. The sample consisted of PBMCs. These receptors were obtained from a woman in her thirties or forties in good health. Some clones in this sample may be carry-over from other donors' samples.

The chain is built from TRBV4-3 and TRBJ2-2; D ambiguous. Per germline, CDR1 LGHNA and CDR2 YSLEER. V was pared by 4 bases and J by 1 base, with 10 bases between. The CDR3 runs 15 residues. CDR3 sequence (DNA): TGCGCCAGCAGCCGCCAGTTAGGGAACACCGGGGAGCTGTTTTTT. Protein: CASSRQLGNTGELFF.

DNA of the CDR3: TGTGCCAGCAGTGACCCGGGACGAGGGTCCACAGATACGCAGTATTTT. Translated, it gives CASSDPGRGSTDTQYF. V gene TRBV25-1 combines with J gene TRBJ2-3; D could derive from TRBD1 or TRBD2 (5 bases each). The germline gives CDR1 MGHDK, CDR2 SYGVNS. V shed 3 bases and J shed 2 bases, with 15 bases lying between them. The CDR3 sequence is 16 residues long.

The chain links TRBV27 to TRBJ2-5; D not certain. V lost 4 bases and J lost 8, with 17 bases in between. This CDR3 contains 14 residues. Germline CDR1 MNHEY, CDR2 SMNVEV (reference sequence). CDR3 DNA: TGTGCCAGCAGTTCCCCACCCTTGCTGGGAACCCAGTACTTC. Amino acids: CASSSPPLLGTQYF.

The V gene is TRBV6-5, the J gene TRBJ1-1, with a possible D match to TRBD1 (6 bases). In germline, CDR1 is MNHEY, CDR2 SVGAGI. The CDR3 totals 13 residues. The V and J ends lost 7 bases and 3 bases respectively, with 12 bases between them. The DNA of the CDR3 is TGTGCCAGCAAGACGGACAGAGACACTGAAGCTTTCTTT. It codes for CASKTDRDTEAFF.

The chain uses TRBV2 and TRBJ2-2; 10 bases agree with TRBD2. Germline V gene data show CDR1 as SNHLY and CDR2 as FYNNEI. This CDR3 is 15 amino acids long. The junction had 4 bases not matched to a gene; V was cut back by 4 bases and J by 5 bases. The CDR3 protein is CASSVLAGTTGELFF. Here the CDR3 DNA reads TGTGCCAGCAGTGTACTAGCGGGAACTACCGGGGAGCTGTTTTTT.

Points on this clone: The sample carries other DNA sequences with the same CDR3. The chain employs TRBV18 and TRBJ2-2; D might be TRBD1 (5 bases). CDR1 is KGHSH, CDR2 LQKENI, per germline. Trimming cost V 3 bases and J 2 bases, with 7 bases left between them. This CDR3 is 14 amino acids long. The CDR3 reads CASSPRTNTGELFF. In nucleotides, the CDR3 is TGTGCCAGCTCACCGAGGACAAACACCGGGGAGCTGTTTTTT.

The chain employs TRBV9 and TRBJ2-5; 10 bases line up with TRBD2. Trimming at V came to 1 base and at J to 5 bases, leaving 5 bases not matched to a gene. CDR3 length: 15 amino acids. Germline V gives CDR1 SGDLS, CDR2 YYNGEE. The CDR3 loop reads CASSVTSGVGETQYF. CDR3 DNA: TGTGCCAGCAGCGTAACTAGCGGGGTTGGGGAGACCCAGTACTTC.

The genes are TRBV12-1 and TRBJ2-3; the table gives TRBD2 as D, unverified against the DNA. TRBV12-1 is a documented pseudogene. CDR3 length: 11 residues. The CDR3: CASSSGLGRHF. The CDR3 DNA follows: TGTGCCAGCAGCTCGGGACTAGGGAGGCATTTT.

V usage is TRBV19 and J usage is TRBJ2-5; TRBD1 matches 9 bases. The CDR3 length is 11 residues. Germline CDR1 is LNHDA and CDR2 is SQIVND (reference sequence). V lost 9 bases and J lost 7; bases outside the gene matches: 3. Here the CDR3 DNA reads TGTGCCAGCCGACAGGGGGGGACCCAGTACTTC. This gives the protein CASRQGGTQYF.

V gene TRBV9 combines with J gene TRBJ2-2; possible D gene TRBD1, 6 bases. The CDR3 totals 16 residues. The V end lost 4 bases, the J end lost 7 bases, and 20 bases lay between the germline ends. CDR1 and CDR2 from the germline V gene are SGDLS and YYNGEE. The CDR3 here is CASSPHPGHGGGELFF. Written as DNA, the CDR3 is TGTGCCAGCAGCCCTCACCCGGGACACGGAGGCGGGGAGCTGTTTTTT. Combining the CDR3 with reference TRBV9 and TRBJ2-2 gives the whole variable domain DSGVTQTPKHLITATGQRVTLRCSPRSGDLSVYWYQQSLDQGLQFLIQYYNGEERAKGNILERFSAQQFPDLHSELNLSSLELGDSALYFCASSPHPGHGGGELFFGEGSRLTVL.

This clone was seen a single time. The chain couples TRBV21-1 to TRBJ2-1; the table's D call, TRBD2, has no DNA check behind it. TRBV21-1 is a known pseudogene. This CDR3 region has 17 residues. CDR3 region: CASSTPTSGSSYNEQFF. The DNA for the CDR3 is TGTGCCAGCAGCACTCCGACTAGCGGGAGCTCCTACAATGAGCAGTTCTTC.

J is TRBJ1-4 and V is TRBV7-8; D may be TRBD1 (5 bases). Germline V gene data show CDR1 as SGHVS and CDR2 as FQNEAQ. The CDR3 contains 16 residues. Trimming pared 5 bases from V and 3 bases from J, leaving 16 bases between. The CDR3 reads CASSPNRGVANEKLFF. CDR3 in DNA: TGTGCCAGCAGCCCGAATCGGGGGGTTGCTAATGAAAAACTGTTTTTT.

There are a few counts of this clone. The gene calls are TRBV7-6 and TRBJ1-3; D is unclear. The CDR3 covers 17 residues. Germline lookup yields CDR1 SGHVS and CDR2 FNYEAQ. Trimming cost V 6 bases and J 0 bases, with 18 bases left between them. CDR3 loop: CASSPRPSDLSGNTIYF. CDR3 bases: TGTGCCAGCAGTCCCCGCCCCAGTGATCTCTCTGGAAACACCATATATTTT.

The DNA for the CDR3 is TGTGCCAGCTCACGCGGAGGAGGGGTTAATGAGCAGTTCTTC. Translating gives CASSRGGGVNEQFF. This rearrangement joins TRBV18 to TRBJ2-1; D may be TRBD2 (6 bases). Germline lookup yields CDR1 KGHSH and CDR2 LQKENI. Trimming shortened V by 4 bases and J by 7 bases, and 14 bases separated the two germline ends. The CDR3 is 14 amino acids.

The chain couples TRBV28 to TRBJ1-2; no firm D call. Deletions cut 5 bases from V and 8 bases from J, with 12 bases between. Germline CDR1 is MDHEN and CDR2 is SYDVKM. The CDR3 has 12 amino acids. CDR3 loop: CASSPLGVGYTF. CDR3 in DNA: TGTGCCAGCAGTCCTCTCGGGGTAGGCTACACCTTC.

This CDR3 reads CASGQGALGTGELFF. For the CDR3, the DNA is TGCGCCAGCGGACAGGGGGCGCTGGGGACCGGGGAGCTGTTTTTT. This chain joins TRBV5-1 and TRBJ2-2; 11 nucleotides match TRBD1. J gave up 5 bases and V 7 bases, and 7 bases lay outside the gene matches. Germline V lookup: CDR1 SGHRS, CDR2 YFSETQ. This CDR3 has 15 amino acids. The full variable domain, in which reference TRBV5-1 and TRBJ2-2 provide the parts outside the CDR3, is KAGVTQTPRYLIKTRGQQVTLSCSPISGHRSVSWYQQTPGQGLQFLFEYFSETQRNKGNFPGRFSGRQFSNSRSEMNVSTLELGDSALYLCASGQGALGTGELFFGEGSRLTVL.

CDR3 protein: CASSGPGEPYEQYF. The CDR3 nucleotides read TGTGCCAGCAGTGGACCGGGAGAACCCTACGAGCAGTACTTC. The gene calls are TRBV27 and TRBJ2-7; D might be TRBD2 (6 bases). The V end was cut by 5 bases, the J end by 2 bases, with 13 bases between. The CDR3 spans 14 residues. The germline V gene has CDR1 MNHEY and CDR2 SMNVEV (reference sequence).

The CDR3 DNA follows: TGCGCCAGCAGCCAAGGACTAGCGGGAGTTCGGACCGGGGAGCTGTTTTTT. Protein: CASSQGLAGVRTGELFF. This chain uses TRBV4-1 with TRBJ2-2, with 12 positions matching TRBD2. Germline lookup yields CDR1 MGHRA and CDR2 YSYEKL. Germline trimming cut 1 base from V and 5 bases from J; bases unmatched to any gene: 5. This CDR3 has 17 residues.

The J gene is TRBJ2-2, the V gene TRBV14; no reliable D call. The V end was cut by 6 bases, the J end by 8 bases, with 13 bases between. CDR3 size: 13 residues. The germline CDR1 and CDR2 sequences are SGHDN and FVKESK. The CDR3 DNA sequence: TGTGCCAGCAGTCACCCCCACCTAGGGGAGCTGTTTTTT. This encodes CASSHPHLGELFF.

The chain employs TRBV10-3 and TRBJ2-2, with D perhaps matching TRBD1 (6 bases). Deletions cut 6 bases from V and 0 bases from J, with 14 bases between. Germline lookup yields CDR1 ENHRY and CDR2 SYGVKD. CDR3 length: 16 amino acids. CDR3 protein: CAISQNRDTNTGELFF. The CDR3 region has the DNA TGTGCCATCAGCCAAAACAGGGATACGAACACCGGGGAGCTGTTTTTT.

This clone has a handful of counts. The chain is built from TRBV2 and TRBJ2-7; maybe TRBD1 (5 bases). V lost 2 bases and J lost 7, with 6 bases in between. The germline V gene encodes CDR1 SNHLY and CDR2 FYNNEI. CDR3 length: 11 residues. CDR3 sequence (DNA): TGTGCCAGCAGTGAACGGACAGAGCAGTACTTC. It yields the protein CASSERTEQYF.

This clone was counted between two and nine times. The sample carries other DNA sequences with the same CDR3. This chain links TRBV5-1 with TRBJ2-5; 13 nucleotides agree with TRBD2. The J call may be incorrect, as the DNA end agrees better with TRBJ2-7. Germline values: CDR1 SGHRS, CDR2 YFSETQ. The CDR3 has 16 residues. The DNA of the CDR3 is TGCGCCAGCAGCCCAGGACTAGCGGGAGTAGCATACGAGCAGTACTTC. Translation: CASSPGLAGVAYEQYF.

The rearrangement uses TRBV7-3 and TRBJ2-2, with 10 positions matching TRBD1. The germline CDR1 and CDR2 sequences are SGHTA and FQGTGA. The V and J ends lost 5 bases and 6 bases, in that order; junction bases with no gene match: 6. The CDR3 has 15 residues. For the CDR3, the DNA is TGTGCCAGCAGCCAAAGACAGGGGGCGGCCGGGGAGCTGTTTTTT. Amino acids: CASSQRQGAAGELFF.

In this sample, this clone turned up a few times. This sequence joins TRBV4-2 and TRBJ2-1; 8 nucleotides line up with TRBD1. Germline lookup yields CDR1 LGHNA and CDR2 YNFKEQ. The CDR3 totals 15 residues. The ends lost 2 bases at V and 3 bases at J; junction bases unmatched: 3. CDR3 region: CASSQTGGDYNEQFF. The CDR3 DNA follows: TGTGCCAGCAGCCAAACAGGGGGAGACTACAATGAGCAGTTCTTC.

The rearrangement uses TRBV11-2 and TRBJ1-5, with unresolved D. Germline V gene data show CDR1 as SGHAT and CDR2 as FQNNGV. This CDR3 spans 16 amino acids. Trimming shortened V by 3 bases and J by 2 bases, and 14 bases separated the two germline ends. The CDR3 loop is CASSFSDRRGNQPQHF. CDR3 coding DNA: TGTGCCAGCAGCTTCTCTGATCGTAGGGGCAATCAGCCCCAGCATTTT.

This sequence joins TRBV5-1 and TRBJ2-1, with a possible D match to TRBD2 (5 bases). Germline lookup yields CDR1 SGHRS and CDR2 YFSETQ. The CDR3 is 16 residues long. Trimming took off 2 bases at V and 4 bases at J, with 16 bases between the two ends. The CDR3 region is CASSFFVSELYNEQFF. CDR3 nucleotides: TGCGCCAGCAGCTTTTTCGTTAGCGAACTATACAATGAGCAGTTCTTC.